The following is a T cell receptor beta chain sequence with its context. Its antigen is unknown. It may be a read error: a sequence one base away is much more abundant. This specimen belongs to a study of T cell repertoires in cytomegalovirus infection. Study in general: Indications of both CMV infection and matching HLA type were provided by public TCR beta signatures.

General study findings and limits: Carriers of CMV and the relevant HLA type were discriminated by public TCR beta frequency. The study found HLA-C-restricted CMV-specific TCR beta clonotypes dominating the ex vivo response.

The CDR3 is made up of 17 amino acids. Trimming pared 4 bases from V and 1 base from J, leaving 20 bases between. Germline V gives CDR1 MNHEY, CDR2 SMNVEV (reference sequence). Via MiXCR, TCRdb re-called the reads, giving one row per CDR3 protein. The sample holds approximately 750,000 distinct CDR3 sequences, about a third seen once. This rearrangement joins TRBV27 to TRBJ2-7, with a tentative D call TRBD1 (6 bases). The receptor's source is a human donor in good health (CMV status not recorded). Some clones in this sample may be carry-over from other donors' samples. The source material was PBMCs. This chain's CDR3 is CASSSPYDRYGSYEQYF. CDR3 coding DNA: TGTGCCAGCAGTTCCCCCTATGACAGGTACGGTTCCTACGAGCAGTACTTC.